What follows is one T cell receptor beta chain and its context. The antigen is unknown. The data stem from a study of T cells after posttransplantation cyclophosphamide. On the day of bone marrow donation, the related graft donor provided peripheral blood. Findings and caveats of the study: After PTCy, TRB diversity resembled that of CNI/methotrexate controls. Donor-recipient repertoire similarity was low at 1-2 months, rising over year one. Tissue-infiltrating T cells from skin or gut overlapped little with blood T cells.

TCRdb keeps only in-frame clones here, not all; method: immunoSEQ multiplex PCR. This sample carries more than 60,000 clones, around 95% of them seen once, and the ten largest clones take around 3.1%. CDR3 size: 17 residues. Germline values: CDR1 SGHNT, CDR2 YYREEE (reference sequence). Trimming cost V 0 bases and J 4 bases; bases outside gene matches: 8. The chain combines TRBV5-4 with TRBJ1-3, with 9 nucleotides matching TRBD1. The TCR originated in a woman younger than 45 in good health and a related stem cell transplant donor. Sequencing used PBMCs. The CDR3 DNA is TGTGCCAGCAGCTTGGGCTTACAGGGGGCTACAGGAAACACCATATATTTT. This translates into CASSLGLQGATGNTIYF.